This T cell receptor (beta chain) derives from a study of T cell changes during pregnancy in multiple sclerosis. The CDR3 is 16 residues long. From germline, CDR1 is MDHEN and CDR2 SYDVKM. The ends lost 3 bases at V and 0 bases at J; junction bases unmatched: 2. Profiling relied on immunoSEQ multiplex PCR, and the TCRdb table lists in-frame clones only, not all of them. Among 47,000 or so clones listed, roughly 90% were seen once. This receptor was obtained from a female donor in good health, enrolled as a control in a pregnancy study. The sample was peripheral blood, taken after pregnancy. The V call is TRBV28, the J call TRBJ2-6, with TRBD2 matching 7 bases. CDR3 residues: CASSFGGGSGANVLTF. The CDR3 DNA sequence: TGTGCCAGCAGTTTTGGGGGGGGCTCTGGGGCCAACGTCCTGACTTTC.